The 13 T cell receptor beta chains given below trace back to one sample, sequenced in a study of technical replicates of blood from several donors. Method: immunoSEQ multiplex PCR; TCRdb's copy keeps in-frame clones and lacks some. The sample yields about 98,000 clones, under 97% seen once. Sequencing used T cells isolated from PBMCs. Receptors originate from a human donor in good health.

The chain employs TRBV14 and TRBJ2-5; TRBD2 aligns across 11 bases. V trimming: 4 bases; J trimming: 1 base; junction bases outside the gene matches: 2. The CDR3 totals 15 residues. Per the germline V gene, CDR1 is SGHDN and CDR2 is FVKESK. The CDR3 spells CASSPGLAGQETQYF. CDR3 DNA: TGTGCCAGCAGCCCAGGACTAGCGGGCCAAGAGACCCAGTACTTC.

This sequence joins TRBV5-1 and TRBJ2-7; 9 bases agree with TRBD1. Germline V gives CDR1 SGHRS, CDR2 YFSETQ. Trimming cost V 0 bases and J 4 bases; bases outside gene matches: 5. The CDR3 consists of 15 residues. The DNA for the CDR3 is TGCGCCAGCAGCTTGGAGGTGACAGGGGGGTACGAGCAGTACTTC. Residues: CASSLEVTGGYEQYF.

This sequence joins TRBV7-8 and TRBJ2-2; TRBD2 agrees at 10 bases. V lost 1 base, J lost 5 bases, and 4 bases stayed unmatched. CDR1 SGHVS and CDR2 FQNEAQ come from the germline V gene. The CDR3 has 16 residues. The CDR3 bases are TGTGCCAGCAGCTTAGGAGCGGGAGGGGGAACCGGGGAGCTGTTTTTT. This encodes CASSLGAGGGTGELFF.

CDR3 residues: CASSEAGVLGIQYF. As DNA, the CDR3 is TGTGCCAGCAGTGAAGCAGGCGTGCTAGGCATTCAGTACTTC. The chain combines TRBV6-1 with TRBJ2-4; unclear D gene. Germline-derived CDR1 and CDR2 are MNHNS and SASEGT. The CDR3 has 14 residues. V was trimmed by 0 bases and J by 9 bases, leaving 12 bases between them.

V gene TRBV19 combines with J gene TRBJ2-3, with 8 bases that match TRBD2. This CDR3 contains 15 residues. Germline assignment: CDR1 LNHDA and CDR2 SQIVND (reference sequence). Trimming took 4 bases from V and 1 from J; bases not matched to a gene: 4. The CDR3 sequence is CASSTGTRGTDTQYF. The CDR3 DNA is TGTGCCAGTAGTACCGGGACTAGGGGCACAGATACGCAGTATTTT. The variable domain in full, with the rest retrieved from reference TRBV19 and TRBJ2-3, is DGGITQSPKYLFRKEGQNVTLSCEQNLNHDAMYWYRQDPGQGLRLIYYSQIVNDFQKGDIAEGYSVSREKKESFPLTVTSAQKNPTAFYLCASSTGTRGTDTQYFGPGTRLTVL.

The chain has TRBV19 and TRBJ1-2, with TRBD1 matching 7 bases. CDR3 length: 16 amino acids. V lost 1 base and J lost 4; bases outside the gene matches: 9. In germline, CDR1 is LNHDA, CDR2 SQIVND (reference sequence). CDR3 loop: CASSIGPGQTSYGYTF. CDR3 DNA sequence: TGTGCCAGTAGTATAGGACCGGGACAGACCAGCTATGGCTACACCTTC.

This clone appeared a single time. The rearrangement joins TRBV5-4 to TRBJ2-7; 11 bases agree with TRBD1. The germline V gene encodes CDR1 SGHNT and CDR2 YYREEE (reference sequence). This CDR3 spans 15 amino acids. Losses at the gene ends were 0 bases for V and 4 bases for J; bases not matched to a gene: 3. Here the CDR3 reads CASSLGGQGAYEQYF. The CDR3 DNA follows: TGTGCCAGCAGCTTGGGCGGACAGGGGGCATACGAGCAGTACTTC.

The gene calls are TRBV5-1 and TRBJ1-2; 7 bases are shared with TRBD1. Trimming cost V 5 bases and J 5 bases; bases outside gene matches: 9. There are 14 residues in the CDR3. Germline assignment: CDR1 SGHRS and CDR2 YFSETQ. In nucleotides, the CDR3 is TGCGCCAGCAGTACCTTTCAGGGGGTGTATGGCTACACCTTC. It is translated as CASSTFQGVYGYTF.

V is TRBV7-3 and J is TRBJ1-1; 8 bases match TRBD1. The trim removed 2 bases at V and 4 bases at J, leaving 6 bases unmatched. CDR1 and CDR2 from the germline V gene are SGHTA and FQGTGA. The CDR3 is 15 residues long. This chain's CDR3 is CASSLSSGGRTEAFF. The CDR3 region has the DNA TGTGCCAGCAGCTTATCCTCAGGGGGCCGCACTGAAGCTTTCTTT.

This chain connects TRBV19 to TRBJ2-7; weak D call: TRBD2 (6 bases). This CDR3 spans 15 amino acids. With 2 bases removed from V and 6 bases from J, the gap between germline ends came to 17 bases. Germline assignment: CDR1 LNHDA and CDR2 SQIVND (reference sequence). The CDR3 here is CASSISPSAGSEQYF. The CDR3 coding sequence is TGTGCCAGTAGTATAAGTCCCTCGGCCGGGAGCGAGCAGTACTTC.

V is TRBV18 and J is TRBJ2-2; D call uncertain. This CDR3 is built from 16 residues. The V gene lost 3 bases and the J gene lost 0 bases, with 11 bases spanning the gap. The germline gives CDR1 KGHSH, CDR2 LQKENI. CDR3 protein: CASSPLGETNTGELFF. Here the CDR3 DNA reads TGTGCCAGCTCACCTTTGGGCGAAACGAACACCGGGGAGCTGTTTTTT.

The V and J genes are TRBV27 and TRBJ2-7; TRBD1 might be the D (5 bases). Germline V gives CDR1 MNHEY, CDR2 SMNVEV (reference sequence). The V end was cut by 5 bases, the J end by 0 bases, with 17 bases between. This CDR3 region has 16 residues. CDR3 nucleotides: TGTGCCAGCAGTCCCGACAGAACATTGAGCTCCTACGAGCAGTACTTC. Protein sequence: CASSPDRTLSSYEQYF.

Written as DNA, the CDR3 is TGTGCCAGCAGTTTTATGGATAGCGCGGTCTACGAGCAGTACTTC. Its translation is CASSFMDSAVYEQYF. The chain joins TRBV28 to TRBJ2-7, with a possible D match to TRBD2 (5 bases). V dropped 3 bases and J dropped 3 bases, with 15 bases sitting between them. The germline CDR1 and CDR2 sequences are MDHEN and SYDVKM. The CDR3 is made up of 15 amino acids.